The 26 T cell receptor beta chains given below trace back to one sample, sequenced in a study of early T cells in non-severe SARS-CoV-2 infection. TCRdb re-derived calls from the 5' RACE reads in MiXCR, one entry per CDR3 protein. This sample carries tens of thousands of distinct CDR3 sequences, roughly 6.1% of them seen once, and the ten largest clones take 5% to 6.5%. Sequences were obtained from whole blood. The receptors were sampled from an adult who was a healthcare worker with PCR-confirmed SARS-CoV-2 infection or an uninfected control (not recorded which).

About this clonotype: A much bigger clone sits one base away, suggesting this may be a read error. The chain uses TRBV5-1 and TRBJ1-5, with D uncertain. The CDR3 loop spans 12 amino acids. The germline V gene has CDR1 SGHRS and CDR2 YFSETQ. CDR3 sequence reads: CAGRSSIQPQHF. The DNA for the CDR3 is TGCGCCGGCAGGTCGAGCATTCAGCCCCAGCATTTT.

The V and J genes are TRBV6-5 and TRBJ2-7, with 7 bases that match TRBD1. The germline V gene has CDR1 MNHEY and CDR2 SVGAGI. The CDR3 totals 14 residues. J was trimmed by 8 bases and V by 2 bases; bases with no gene match: 9. The CDR3 protein is CASSYSTTGLKQYF. CDR3 in DNA: TGTGCCAGCAGTTACAGTACGACAGGGTTGAAGCAGTACTTC.

The chain has TRBV5-1 and TRBJ1-6; no definite D call. This CDR3 comprises 17 residues. Per germline, CDR1 SGHRS and CDR2 YFSETQ. Trimming pared 2 bases from V and 0 bases from J, leaving 12 bases between. DNA of the CDR3: TGCGCCAGCAGCTTCTTAGGTATAAGCTCCTATAATTCACCCCTCCACTTT. Its protein is CASSFLGISSYNSPLHF.

This clonotype was counted ten times or more. The chain carries TRBV11-3 and TRBJ2-1; 7 bases are a match to TRBD1. V dropped 4 bases and J dropped 9; count of bases not matched to a gene: 9. The CDR3 loop spans 14 amino acids. CDR1 is SGHNT and CDR2 is YENEEA in the germline V gene. The CDR3 DNA reads TGTGCCAGCAGCTCCCTTACAGGGGTGGGTGAGCAGTTCTTC. Translation gives CASSSLTGVGEQFF.

The rearrangement links TRBV12-3 or TRBV12-4 to TRBJ2-7; TRBD2 aligns across 13 bases. V lost 6 bases to trimming and J lost 2 bases; unmatched junction nucleotides: 4. The CDR3 consists of 15 residues. The CDR3, as DNA: TGTGCCAGCAGCCAGGGACTAGCGGGAACCTACGAGCAGTACTTC. This codes for CASSQGLAGTYEQYF.

This clonotype has ten or more counts. The rearrangement uses TRBV5-1 and TRBJ2-7; 7 bases line up with TRBD1. There are 15 residues in the CDR3. J gave up 0 bases and V 0 bases, and 3 bases lay outside the gene matches. Germline CDR1 reads SGHRS; CDR2 reads YFSETQ. The CDR3 nucleotides are TGCGCCAGCAGCTTGGCCGGGACAGTCTCCTACGAGCAGTACTTC. It translates to CASSLAGTVSYEQYF.

This clonotype has ten or more counts. The rearrangement joins TRBV5-1 to TRBJ2-3; possible D gene TRBD1, 6 bases. CDR1 and CDR2 from the germline V gene are SGHRS and YFSETQ. Trimming removed 4 bases from V and 1 base from J, with 10 bases in between. The CDR3 spans 14 residues. The DNA of the CDR3 is TGCGCCAGCAGCCTTGAGGGGGGCACAGATACGCAGTATTTT. It encodes CASSLEGGTDTQYF.

This clonotype was counted ten times or more. J is TRBJ2-1 and V is TRBV7-9; a possible D gene is TRBD1 (5 bases). Trimming took off 7 bases at V and 7 bases at J, with 17 bases between the two ends. The CDR3 spans 14 residues. Germline loops: CDR1 SEHNR, CDR2 FQNEAQ (reference sequence). CDR3 residues: CASTNSAGMNEQFF. The CDR3 region has the DNA TGTGCCAGCACTAACTCGGCAGGGATGAATGAGCAGTTCTTC.

Sample share makes this clonotype medium-sized. The rearrangement uses TRBV20-1 and TRBJ2-5; D remains unclear. Germline V lookup: CDR1 DFQATT, CDR2 SNEGSKA (reference sequence). This CDR3 has 10 residues. V was pared by 6 bases and J by 5 bases, with 7 bases between. Written as DNA, the CDR3 is TGCAGTGCCTCCGAGGAGACCCAGTACTTC. This encodes CSASEETQYF.

This clonotype was counted ten times or more. The rearrangement joins TRBV6-1 to TRBJ2-6, with D hard to call. V was trimmed by 9 bases and J by 0 bases, leaving 12 bases between them. CDR1 and CDR2 from the germline V gene are MNHNS and SASEGT. The CDR3 length is 15 residues. In DNA, the CDR3 is TGTGCCAGTATACCAGAGAGCTCTGGGGCCAACGTCCTGACTTTC. This codes for CASIPESSGANVLTF.

This clonotype has ten or more counts. The J gene is TRBJ2-3, the V gene TRBV4-3; D perhaps matches TRBD2 (6 bases). The CDR3 totals 15 residues. Germline CDR1 reads LGHNA; CDR2 reads YSLEER. The V end lost 0 bases, the J end lost 6 bases, and 13 bases lay between the germline ends. CDR3 in amino acids: CASSQERVGGDTQYF. CDR3 coding DNA: TGCGCCAGCAGCCAAGAGAGGGTTGGGGGGGATACGCAGTATTTT.

There are many counts of this clonotype. This chain uses TRBV12-3 or TRBV12-4 with TRBJ1-1, with 8 bases fitting TRBD1. The CDR3 is 12 residues long. V lost 6 bases and J lost 6; bases outside the gene matches: 3. The CDR3 nucleotides read TGTGCCAGCAGGCCGACAGGGGCTGAAGCTTTCTTT. Protein: CASRPTGAEAFF.

Within the sample, this clonotype is medium-sized. A read error may account for a junction end that differs from germline. The chain couples TRBV4-3 to TRBJ2-1; D is unresolved. The CDR3 is 8 amino acids. CDR1 is LGHNA and CDR2 is YSLEER in the germline V gene. The CDR3 bases are TGCGCCAGCAGCAACCGGGTCTTC. It encodes CASSNRVF.

In this sample, this clonotype turned up many times. The V call is TRBV5-4, the J call TRBJ2-2; TRBD2 matches at 10 bases. The trim removed 0 bases at V and 0 bases at J, leaving 2 bases unmatched. The CDR3 covers 17 residues. Germline values: CDR1 SGHNT, CDR2 YYREEE (reference sequence). The chain's CDR3 is CASSLDSGRSNTGELFF. The DNA of the CDR3 is TGTGCCAGCAGCTTGGATAGCGGGAGGTCGAACACCGGGGAGCTGTTTTTT.

There are many counts of this clonotype. V is TRBV7-2 and J is TRBJ1-2; D remains ambiguous. The CDR3 has 15 amino acids. The V and J ends lost 1 base and 0 bases respectively, with 9 bases between them. CDR1 is SGHTA, CDR2 FQGNSA, per germline. The CDR3 here is CASSLGIQSNYGYTF. For the CDR3, the DNA is TGTGCCAGCAGCTTAGGCATACAGTCTAACTATGGCTACACCTTC.

A note on this clonotype: A read error is possible here, since a much larger clone lies one base away. The rearrangement uses TRBV11-1 and TRBJ2-7; no reliable D call. The CDR3 is 16 amino acids. V gave up 7 bases and J gave up 2 bases, with 21 bases separating them. In germline, CDR1 is SGHAT, CDR2 FQDESV (reference sequence). The DNA for the CDR3 is TGTGCCAGCATCTACGTTTCATGGGGTAGCACCTACGAGCAGTACTTC. This codes for CASIYVSWGSTYEQYF.

The table lists this clonotype with many counts. This chain connects TRBV29-1 to TRBJ1-1; 9 nucleotides match TRBD1. There are 14 residues in the CDR3. V lost 7 bases to trimming and J lost 5 bases; unmatched junction nucleotides: 11. Germline CDR1 SQVTM, CDR2 ANQGSEA. The CDR3 loop reads CSERPGTGKTEAFF. The DNA of the CDR3 is TGCAGCGAAAGACCCGGGACAGGGAAAACTGAAGCTTTCTTT.

This clonotype has ten or more counts. The chain is built from TRBV2 and TRBJ2-3, with 13 bases that match TRBD2. This CDR3 has 16 residues. V lost 4 bases to trimming and J lost 4 bases; unmatched junction nucleotides: 5. Per the germline V gene, CDR1 is SNHLY and CDR2 is FYNNEI. The CDR3 DNA follows: TGTGCCAGCAGTGCGGGACTAGCGGGAAATTCAGATACGCAGTATTTT. It specifies CASSAGLAGNSDTQYF. Based on the CDR3 plus reference TRBV2 and TRBJ2-3, the full variable domain is EPEVTQTPSHQVTQMGQEVILRCVPISNHLYFYWYRQILGQKVEFLVSFYNNEISEKSEIFDDQFSVERPDGSNFTLKIRSTKLEDSAMYFCASSAGLAGNSDTQYFGPGTRLTVL.

The chain employs TRBV7-6 and TRBJ2-5; D not resolved. With 6 bases removed from V and 5 bases from J, the gap between germline ends came to 10 bases. The CDR3 consists of 12 residues. The germline V gene has CDR1 SGHVS and CDR2 FNYEAQ. The CDR3 here is CASSPGRETQYF. Here the CDR3 DNA reads TGTGCCAGCAGTCCTGGGCGGGAGACCCAGTACTTC.

In its sample, this clonotype ranks as medium-sized. The rearrangement uses TRBV7-2 and TRBJ1-1; no reliable D call. Deletions cut 1 base from V and 2 bases from J, with 11 bases between. Germline CDR1 reads SGHTA; CDR2 reads FQGNSA. This CDR3 spans 15 amino acids. This CDR3 reads CASSLETPLNTEAFF. CDR3 DNA sequence: TGTGCCAGCAGCTTAGAGACACCACTCAACACTGAAGCTTTCTTT.

This clonotype was recorded at least ten times. The V call is TRBV3-1, the J call TRBJ2-1; a weak D match, TRBD1 (5 bases). Per germline, CDR1 LGHDT and CDR2 YNNKEL (reference sequence). Trimming cost V 0 bases and J 9 bases, with 12 bases left between them. This CDR3 spans 14 amino acids. The CDR3 loop is CASSQDLGVGEQFF. The CDR3 DNA is TGTGCCAGCAGCCAAGATTTAGGGGTAGGTGAGCAGTTCTTC.

The chain carries TRBV7-9 and TRBJ2-2; D is possibly TRBD1 or TRBD2 (5 bases each). The germline gives CDR1 SEHNR, CDR2 FQNEAQ (reference sequence). The V end was cut by 0 bases, the J end by 4 bases, with 15 bases between. This CDR3 spans 17 amino acids. This CDR3 is CASSLAGKGPTTGELFF. In nucleotides, the CDR3 is TGTGCCAGCAGCTTAGCGGGGAAGGGACCAACCACCGGGGAGCTGTTTTTT. Combining the CDR3 with reference TRBV7-9 and TRBJ2-2 gives the whole variable domain DTGVSQNPRHKITKRGQNVTFRCDPISEHNRLYWYRQTLGQGPEFLTYFQNEAQLEKSRLLSDRFSAERPKGSFSTLEIQRTEQGDSAMYLCASSLAGKGPTTGELFFGEGSRLTVL.

In this sample, this clonotype turned up many times. In nucleotides, the CDR3 is TGTGCCAGCTCAGGAACAGGGGACGGCACCGGGGAGCTGTTTTTT. Residues: CASSGTGDGTGELFF. The V call is TRBV18, the J call TRBJ2-2, with 7 bases aligning to TRBD1. The V and J ends lost 5 bases and 4 bases, in that order; junction bases with no gene match: 7. The CDR3 totals 15 residues. Germline V gives CDR1 KGHSH, CDR2 LQKENI.

This clonotype was picked up many times. The chain is built from TRBV18 and TRBJ1-1; D call uncertain. The CDR3 is made up of 12 amino acids. The V end was cut by 4 bases, the J end by 1 base, with 4 bases between. Germline-derived CDR1 and CDR2 are KGHSH and LQKENI. The CDR3 nucleotides are TGTGCCAGCTCACTTAAGAACACTGAAGCTTTCTTT. Translating it yields CASSLKNTEAFF.

This clonotype occurred many times. The gene calls are TRBV7-2 and TRBJ2-5; 9 nucleotides agree with TRBD2. CDR3 length: 18 amino acids. Per germline, CDR1 SGHTA and CDR2 FQGNSA. V lost 0 bases, J lost 0 bases, and 8 bases stayed unmatched. CDR3 nucleotides: TGTGCCAGCAGCTTAGCCCCGAGGCGGGGGGGACACCAAGAGACCCAGTACTTC. This translates into CASSLAPRRGGHQETQYF. Supplemented by reference TRBV7-2 and TRBJ2-5, the full variable domain reads GAGVSQSPSNKVTEKGKDVELRCDPISGHTALYWYRQSLGQGLEFLIYFQGNSAPDKSGLPSDRFSAERTGGSVSTLTIQRTQQEDSAVYLCASSLAPRRGGHQETQYFGPGTRLLVL.

This clonotype was observed at least ten times. This rearrangement joins TRBV3-1 to TRBJ2-2, with a possible D match to TRBD1 (5 bases). The length of the CDR3 is 14 residues. Trimming took 1 base from V and 6 from J, leaving 9 bases between them. In germline, CDR1 is LGHDT, CDR2 YNNKEL (reference sequence). CDR3 coding DNA: TGTGCCAGCAGCCAAGGGGGCACCGCCGGGGAGCTGTTTTTT. This codes for CASSQGGTAGELFF.